These 31 T cell receptor beta chains were all obtained from the same sample, sequenced in a study of T cells in Graves' hyperthyroidism and ophthalmopathy. Amplified TCR beta CDR3 regions came from RNA transcripts. First-round RT-PCR targeting the TCR CDR3 was performed with the HTBI primer set. Each CDR3 protein is one row after TCRdb ran MiXCR on the multiplex PCR reads. Here the sample spans about 270,000 distinct CDR3 sequences, 20% to 25% being singletons. Sequencing input: blood. These receptors all stem from a man under 40 with Graves' ophthalmopathy.

This clonotype was recorded at least ten times. This rearrangement joins TRBV7-8 to TRBJ1-2, with 12 bases that match TRBD1. Germline assignment: CDR1 SGHVS and CDR2 FQNEAQ. The length of the CDR3 is 14 residues. J was trimmed by 7 bases and V by 6 bases; bases with no gene match: 6. The CDR3: CASRGTGGASGYTF. The CDR3 bases are TGTGCCAGCAGAGGGACAGGGGGCGCGTCTGGCTACACCTTC.

This clonotype was seen more than once but under ten times. This chain links TRBV20-1 with TRBJ2-7, with D perhaps matching TRBD2 (5 bases). V was shortened by 4 bases and J by 2 bases, with 18 bases between the two germline ends. This CDR3 contains 15 residues. Germline-derived CDR1 and CDR2 are DFQATT and SNEGSKA (reference sequence). DNA of the CDR3: TGCAGTGCTACCGACTCGGTAGGACTCACCTACGAGCAGTACTTC. It codes for CSATDSVGLTYEQYF.

The chain recombines TRBV24-1 with TRBJ2-1; 9 bases fit TRBD1. J was trimmed by 8 bases and V by 4 bases; bases with no gene match: 14. Germline CDR1 is KGHDR and CDR2 is SFDVKD. The length of the CDR3 is 17 residues. The CDR3 DNA is TGTGCCACCAGTGACCCGGGACAGGGAGGGTGGTCGTATGAGCAGTTCTTC. Translation: CATSDPGQGGWSYEQFF.

CDR3: CASSDWGDYGYTF. The CDR3 nucleotides read TGTGCCAGCAGTGACTGGGGCGACTATGGCTACACCTTC. V is TRBV6-1 and J is TRBJ1-2, with D possibly matching TRBD1 (5 bases). Germline V gene lookup returns CDR1 MNHNS and CDR2 SASEGT. CDR3 length equals 13 residues. The ends were cut back, 3 bases at V and 3 bases at J, with 8 bases in the middle.

The rearrangement links TRBV7-2 to TRBJ1-2, with D perhaps matching TRBD1 (5 bases). This CDR3 has 15 amino acids. The germline CDR1 and CDR2 sequences are SGHTA and FQGNSA. V was cut by 5 bases and J by 8 bases, with 21 bases left in between. The DNA for the CDR3 is TGTGCCAGCAGCCAAGGAGGGGCCACCCCCTGGGGCTACACCTTC. This gives the protein CASSQGGATPWGYTF.

This clonotype was found many times. This chain uses TRBV11-3 with TRBJ2-7; no definite D call. This CDR3 comprises 12 residues. The germline V gene has CDR1 SGHNT and CDR2 YENEEA. The V end lost 3 bases, the J end lost 6 bases, and 9 bases lay between the germline ends. The CDR3 DNA is TGTGCCAGCAGCTTTACATTGGGCGAGCAGTACTTC. It yields the protein CASSFTLGEQYF. The full variable domain, its missing parts supplied by reference TRBV11-3 and TRBJ2-7, is EAGVVQSPRYKIIEKKQPVAFWCNPISGHNTLYWYLQNLGQGPELLIRYENEEAVDDSQLPKDRFSAERLKGVDSTLKIQPAELGDSAVYLCASSFTLGEQYFGPGTRLTVT.

In its sample, this clonotype was seen many times. The chain joins TRBV30 to TRBJ2-3, with 8 bases matching TRBD2. Germline values: CDR1 GTSNPN, CDR2 SVGIG (reference sequence). The trim removed 2 bases at V and 5 bases at J, leaving 9 bases unmatched. This CDR3 spans 15 amino acids. CDR3 sequence: CAWSHVAGPRDTQYF. For the CDR3, the DNA is TGTGCCTGGAGTCACGTAGCGGGACCACGAGATACGCAGTATTTT.

This clonotype was seen a handful of times. This chain links TRBV6-2 or TRBV6-3 with TRBJ1-5; the match to TRBD1 covers 7 bases. The V segment lost 6 bases and the J segment 5 bases; nucleotides outside the gene matches: 7. Germline CDR1 is MNHEY and CDR2 is SVGEGT. This CDR3 has 14 amino acids. The DNA of the CDR3 is TGTGCCAGCAGACCGACAGGGTACGATCAGCCCCAGCATTTT. Its translation is CASRPTGYDQPQHF.

The rearrangement uses TRBV25-1 and TRBJ2-7; D is tentatively TRBD1 or TRBD2 (5 bases each). The V end lost 6 bases, the J end lost 2 bases, and 20 bases lay between the germline ends. This CDR3 comprises 16 residues. Germline CDR1 and CDR2: MGHDK and SYGVNS. This CDR3 reads CASRSPGQGATYEQYF. The DNA for the CDR3 is TGTGCCAGCAGATCACCGGGGCAGGGAGCAACCTACGAGCAGTACTTC.

The V and J genes are TRBV4-2 and TRBJ1-1; D is ambiguous. The V gene lost 0 bases and the J gene lost 2 bases, with 7 bases spanning the gap. CDR1 and CDR2 (germline): LGHNA, YNFKEQ. CDR3 size: 14 residues. In nucleotides, the CDR3 is TGTGCCAGCAGCCAAGAAATCGGTAACACTGAAGCTTTCTTT. The encoded protein is CASSQEIGNTEAFF.

The table lists this clonotype with many counts. The chain carries TRBV20-1 and TRBJ2-5; D possibly corresponds to TRBD2 (7 bases). The CDR3 loop spans 13 amino acids. Trimming left V 5 bases short and J 5 bases short, with 15 bases between. CDR1 is DFQATT and CDR2 is SNEGSKA in the germline V gene (reference sequence). The CDR3 protein is CSAEGGGGETQYF. CDR3 bases: TGCAGTGCTGAGGGGGGGGGTGGGGAGACCCAGTACTTC.

The chain uses TRBV15 and TRBJ2-1, with D possibly TRBD2 on 6 matching bases. The V gene's germline CDR1 is LNHNV and CDR2 YYDKDF (reference sequence). Trimming shortened V by 0 bases and J by 4 bases, and 10 bases separated the two germline ends. The CDR3 is 15 amino acids. The CDR3 DNA follows: TGTGCCACCAGCAGAGATCCTAGCGCTTACAATGAGCAGTTCTTC. Translated, it gives CATSRDPSAYNEQFF. Based on the CDR3 plus reference TRBV15 and TRBJ2-1, the full variable domain is DAMVIQNPRYQVTQFGKPVTLSCSQTLNHNVMYWYQQKSSQAPKLLFHYYDKDFNNEADTPDNFQSRRPNTSFCFLDIRSPGLGDTAMYLCATSRDPSAYNEQFFGPGTRLTVL.

This clonotype was observed many times. The chain employs TRBV20-1 and TRBJ1-1; weak D call: TRBD1 (5 bases). The CDR3 has 13 residues. V gave up 3 bases and J gave up 6 bases, with 14 bases separating them. Germline values: CDR1 DFQATT, CDR2 SNEGSKA (reference sequence). As DNA, the CDR3 is TGCAGTGCTAGCTCGGGGGTGAAGGCTGAAGCTTTCTTT. Residues: CSASSGVKAEAFF.

The chain has TRBV7-3 and TRBJ2-3, with 7 bases fitting TRBD1. With V trimmed by 4 bases and J by 0 bases, 4 bases remained unmatched. This CDR3 comprises 15 residues. CDR1 is SGHTA, CDR2 FQGTGA, per germline. CDR3 in amino acids: CASSSGGYSTDTQYF. The CDR3 nucleotides read TGTGCCAGCAGCTCAGGGGGTTATAGCACAGATACGCAGTATTTT.

This clonotype has just one count. It may be a read error: a sequence one base away is much more abundant. This sequence joins TRBV7-3 and TRBJ1-1, with TRBD1 matching 7 bases. The germline V gene encodes CDR1 SGHTA and CDR2 FQGTGA. The CDR3 spans 14 residues. CDR3 sequence reads: CAGSPGQMNTEAFF. The CDR3, as DNA: TGTGCCGGCAGTCCGGGACAGATGAACACTGAAGCTTTCTTT.

This clonotype was seen ten or more times. The chain employs TRBV30 and TRBJ1-6; D unresolved. The V and J ends lost 2 bases and 7 bases respectively, with 12 bases between them. The CDR3 sequence is 14 residues long. Germline assignment: CDR1 GTSNPN and CDR2 SVGIG (reference sequence). In DNA, the CDR3 is TGTGCCTGGAGTTTTAGGGAAGTGAATTCACCCCTCCACTTT. As protein: CAWSFREVNSPLHF.

The genes are TRBV28 and TRBJ1-1, with 12 bases aligning to TRBD1. Per the germline V gene, CDR1 is MDHEN and CDR2 is SYDVKM. The CDR3 loop spans 19 amino acids. Unmatched junction bases numbered 19, after V lost 8 bases and J lost 3 bases. In DNA form, the CDR3 reads TGTGCCAGCCCGGGTAGGTACGGCGGGACAGGGGGCGCGGACACTGAAGCTTTCTTT. This codes for CASPGRYGGTGGADTEAFF.

This clonotype showed up many times. V and J are TRBV18 and TRBJ2-1; D unclear. Trimming removed 3 bases from V and 8 bases from J, with 14 bases in between. Germline V gene data show CDR1 as KGHSH and CDR2 as LQKENI. CDR3 length equals 14 residues. The CDR3 loop reads CASSPTGRIDEQFF. DNA for the CDR3: TGTGCCAGCTCACCTACCGGCAGGATCGATGAGCAGTTCTTC.

This clonotype showed up many times. V gene TRBV3-1 combines with J gene TRBJ1-2; D gene ambiguous. The length of the CDR3 is 13 residues. Germline CDR1 LGHDT, CDR2 YNNKEL (reference sequence). The V end lost 2 bases, the J end lost 3 bases, and 7 bases lay between the germline ends. CDR3 loop: CASSQRWDYGYTF. The CDR3 DNA is TGTGCCAGCAGCCAACGTTGGGACTATGGCTACACCTTC.

Concerning this clonotype: A single base separates this from a much larger clone, so it may be a read error. The chain links TRBV28 to TRBJ1-3, with TRBD1 as a possible D gene (6 bases). CDR1 and CDR2 (germline): MDHEN, SYDVKM. The CDR3 totals 13 residues. The germline V and J ends were trimmed by 6 bases and 4 bases, with 10 bases remaining between them. The CDR3 sequence: CASRRDTGNTIYF. CDR3 coding DNA: TGTGCCAGCAGGCGGGACACAGGAAACACCATATATTTT.

The gene calls are TRBV11-2 and TRBJ2-1, with TRBD2 matching 14 bases. J gave up 8 bases and V 5 bases, and 8 bases lay outside the gene matches. Germline CDR1 and CDR2: SGHAT and FQNNGV. The CDR3 extends over 16 amino acids. Here the CDR3 DNA reads TGTGCCAGCAGCGAGGGACTAGCGGGAGCAGATGATGAGCAGTTCTTC. Its protein is CASSEGLAGADDEQFF.

The V gene is TRBV7-9, the J gene TRBJ2-2, with 8 nucleotides matching TRBD2. The junction had 10 bases not matched to a gene; V was cut back by 4 bases and J by 6 bases. The CDR3 spans 16 residues. Germline V gene sequence: CDR1 SEHNR, CDR2 FQNEAQ (reference sequence). CDR3 amino acids: CASSSLAGHSAGELFF. The CDR3 nucleotides read TGTGCCAGCAGCTCTTTAGCGGGACACTCCGCCGGGGAGCTGTTTTTT.

The chain links TRBV27 to TRBJ2-7, with TRBD1 identical over 9 bases. V lost 0 bases, J lost 3 bases, and 9 bases stayed unmatched. CDR1 and CDR2 (germline): MNHEY, SMNVEV (reference sequence). The CDR3 consists of 17 residues. CDR3 nucleotides: TGTGCCAGCAGTTTATCGCCGGGACAGGGACATTACTACGAGCAGTACTTC. It specifies CASSLSPGQGHYYEQYF.

This clonotype was observed at least ten times. The rearrangement uses TRBV12-3 or TRBV12-4 and TRBJ2-1, with 8 positions matching TRBD2. V gave up 3 bases and J gave up 5 bases; unmatched junction bases: 9. This CDR3 has 16 residues. This chain's CDR3 is CASSFLVLAGNNEQFF. The DNA for the CDR3 is TGTGCCAGCAGTTTCCTCGTTCTAGCGGGCAACAATGAGCAGTTCTTC.

This clonotype was counted at least ten times. This rearrangement joins TRBV2 to TRBJ2-1; possible D gene TRBD2, 5 bases. Per the germline V gene, CDR1 is SNHLY and CDR2 is FYNNEI. The V end was cut by 6 bases, the J end by 3 bases, with 15 bases between. CDR3 size: 15 residues. In DNA form, the CDR3 reads TGTGCCAGCAGGACGGGGAGTTCCTACTACAATGAGCAGTTCTTC. Protein: CASRTGSSYYNEQFF.

The J gene is TRBJ1-1, the V gene TRBV28; 7 bases agree with TRBD1. The CDR3 has 16 amino acids. Trimming removed 1 base from V and 1 base from J; junction bases left unmatched: 6. Germline V CDR1 and CDR2: MDHEN, SYDVKM. This CDR3 reads CASSLLRQGGNTEAFF. DNA of the CDR3: TGTGCCAGCAGTTTATTGCGGCAGGGGGGGAACACTGAAGCTTTCTTT. Full variable domain (outside the CDR3, taken from reference TRBV28 and TRBJ1-1): DVKVTQSSRYLVKRTGEKVFLECVQDMDHENMFWYRQDPGLGLRLIYFSYDVKMKEKGDIPEGYSVSREKKERFSLILESASTNQTSMYLCASSLLRQGGNTEAFFGQGTRLTVV.

This clonotype appeared many times. This chain joins TRBV6-2 or TRBV6-3 and TRBJ2-2, with 10 positions matching TRBD2. V gave up 8 bases and J gave up 4 bases; unmatched junction bases: 13. The CDR3 spans 17 residues. Germline-derived CDR1 and CDR2 are MNHEY and SVGEGT. CDR3 DNA sequence: TGTGCCAGCTCAGGACTAGCGGTCAGGCCCGGCACCGGGGAGCTGTTTTTT. Its translation: CASSGLAVRPGTGELFF.

The V call is TRBV30, the J call TRBJ2-7; 7 nucleotides agree with TRBD1. V was clipped by 0 bases and J by 2 bases; unmatched bases: 7. Germline CDR1 GTSNPN, CDR2 SVGIG (reference sequence). The CDR3 is 15 residues long. The DNA of the CDR3 is TGTGCCTGGAGTGTACTAGGGGGACAGACCTACGAGCAGTACTTC. Protein: CAWSVLGGQTYEQYF.

This clonotype was detected many times. The V and J genes are TRBV3-1 and TRBJ2-1, with 7 nucleotides matching TRBD2. Per the germline V gene, CDR1 is LGHDT and CDR2 is YNNKEL (reference sequence). The CDR3 runs 14 residues. The ends lost 6 bases at V and 2 bases at J; junction bases unmatched: 4. In nucleotides, the CDR3 is TGTGCCAGCAGGTCGGCGGGAGCCTACAATGAGCAGTTCTTC. It specifies CASRSAGAYNEQFF.

This chain connects TRBV15 to TRBJ2-1; D is uncertain. Germline lookup yields CDR1 LNHNV and CDR2 YYDKDF (reference sequence). V was trimmed by 3 bases and J by 4 bases, leaving 7 bases between them. CDR3 length equals 13 residues. This chain's CDR3 is CATSSTTYNEQFF. For the CDR3, the DNA is TGTGCCACCAGCAGCACAACATACAATGAGCAGTTCTTC.

This clonotype was seen many times. This chain joins TRBV11-2 and TRBJ2-1, with 10 bases matching TRBD2. The V gene's germline CDR1 is SGHAT and CDR2 FQNNGV. The CDR3 consists of 15 residues. The V segment lost 7 bases and the J segment 4 bases; nucleotides outside the gene matches: 7. Here the CDR3 reads CASMALAGVYNEQFF. The CDR3 coding sequence is TGTGCCAGCATGGCGCTAGCGGGAGTGTACAATGAGCAGTTCTTC.